These T cell receptor beta chains were read from a single sample in a study of T cells in Graves' hyperthyroidism and ophthalmopathy. TCRdb reprocessed the multiplex PCR reads via MiXCR and lists one record per CDR3 protein. The table has roughly 500,000 distinct CDR3 sequences, approximately 49% seen once. Sequenced input: peripheral blood or thyroid tissue (not recorded which). The receptors were sampled from an adult woman with Graves' disease, either hyperthyroidism or ophthalmopathy (not recorded which). The CDR3 runs from the conserved cysteine through the conserved F or W. The order of the fields is J gene, clone size, D gene, V gene, CDR3 protein, CDR3 DNA. D genes are given only for firm matches. Size is omitted from some rows. Given values are once, few, many or a class for expanded clones.

J gene: TRBJ1-2; clone size: .; D gene: .; V gene: TRBV20-1; CDR3 protein: CSARDRGQGTNYGYTF; CDR3 DNA: TGCAGTGCTAGAGATCGCGGGCAGGGGACTAACTATGGCTACACCTTC
J gene: TRBJ1-6; clone size: .; D gene: .; V gene: TRBV2; CDR3 protein: CASSASTDSNSPLHF; CDR3 DNA: TGTGCCAGCAGTGCTAGTACGGACAGTAATTCACCCCTCCACTTT
J gene: TRBJ2-5; clone size: .; D gene: .; V gene: TRBV29-1; CDR3 protein: CSGTGRGQETQYF; CDR3 DNA: TGCAGCGGCACGGGTCGGGGGCAAGAGACCCAGTACTTC
J gene: TRBJ2-7; clone size: .; D gene: TRBD1; V gene: TRBV5-1; CDR3 protein: CASSPVLKGQGAGEYF; CDR3 DNA: TGCGCCAGCAGCCCAGTGCTTAAGGGACAGGGGGCGGGGGAGTACTTC
J gene: TRBJ1-2; clone size: .; D gene: TRBD1; V gene: TRBV7-2; CDR3 protein: CASSLNRHAQGNGYTF; CDR3 DNA: TGTGCCAGCAGCTTAAACCGCCACGCACAGGGGAATGGCTACACCTTC
J gene: TRBJ2-5; clone size: once; D gene: .; V gene: TRBV10-3; CDR3 protein: CAISGRSGETQYF; CDR3 DNA: TGTGCCATCAGTGGCCGATCCGGGGAGACCCAGTACTTC
J gene: TRBJ1-6; clone size: many; D gene: TRBD1; V gene: TRBV12-3/TRBV12-4; CDR3 protein: CASSFWDRDNSPLHF; CDR3 DNA: TGTGCCAGCAGTTTTTGGGACAGGGATAATTCACCCCTCCACTTT
J gene: TRBJ1-2; clone size: .; D gene: .; V gene: TRBV10-3; CDR3 protein: CAISEISVNYTF; CDR3 DNA: TGTGCCATCAGTGAAATTAGCGTGAACTACACCTTC
J gene: TRBJ1-2; clone size: many; D gene: TRBD1; V gene: TRBV9; CDR3 protein: CASSVTPRPDREDGYTF; CDR3 DNA: TGTGCCAGCAGCGTAACCCCGAGGCCGGACAGGGAGGATGGCTACACCTTC
J gene: TRBJ1-2; clone size: .; D gene: TRBD1; V gene: TRBV2; CDR3 protein: CASRTGDAGPLANYGYTF; CDR3 DNA: TGTGCCAGCAGAACAGGGGACGCCGGACCTCTGGCTAACTATGGCTACACCTTC
J gene: TRBJ1-5; clone size: many; D gene: .; V gene: TRBV6-5; CDR3 protein: CASSYSGVGNQPQHF; CDR3 DNA: TGTGCCAGCAGTTACTCGGGGGTCGGCAATCAGCCCCAGCATTTT